One sample yielded the 30 T cell receptor beta chains listed below, sequenced in a study of T-cell reconstitution after alpha-beta-depleted transplantation in children. Preparing the TCRbeta library involved the use of unique molecular identifiers. Each CDR3 protein gets one entry after TCRdb re-called the PCR reads with MiXCR. Of about 500,000 distinct CDR3 sequences in the sample, roughly 33% are singletons; the top ten hold more than 2%. Sequencing was performed on PBMCs from the stem cell graft donor, taken from the stem cell graft. The source is a human donor who donated a stem cell graft to a child with aplastic anemia.

This clonotype appeared a few times. This rearrangement joins TRBV12-3 or TRBV12-4 to TRBJ1-5; D unresolved. The CDR3 length is 18 residues. V lost 1 base to trimming and J lost 6 bases, with 22 bases between them. The CDR3 DNA reads TGTGCCAGCAGTTTAGGCTCCTTTACAGTCGGTCGGTTTCAGCCCCAGCATTTT. Its protein product is CASSLGSFTVGRFQPQHF.

This clonotype has more than one count but fewer than ten. The rearrangement joins TRBV10-3 to TRBJ2-2, with 7 bases identical to TRBD2. This CDR3 is built from 16 residues. Germline CDR1 ENHRY, CDR2 SYGVKD. V lost 4 bases and J lost 0; bases outside the gene matches: 5. CDR3 loop: CAISVGGTANTGELFF. The CDR3 nucleotides read TGTGCCATCAGTGTGGGGGGGACGGCGAACACCGGGGAGCTGTTTTTT.

This clonotype was found a few times. The chain recombines TRBV7-2 with TRBJ2-5; 11 bases line up with TRBD2. With 3 bases clipped from V and 2 bases from J, the junction kept 5 bases outside the gene matches. Germline CDR1 SGHTA, CDR2 FQGNSA. The CDR3 runs 16 residues. The CDR3 region is CASSLGTSGAQETQYF. The DNA of the CDR3 is TGTGCCAGCAGCTTGGGGACTAGCGGAGCTCAAGAGACCCAGTACTTC.

The chain has TRBV29-1 and TRBJ1-1; no reliable D call. CDR3 length: 12 residues. Germline V CDR1 and CDR2: SQVTM, ANQGSEA. V lost 8 bases and J lost 2, with 12 bases in between. CDR3 nucleotides: TGCAGCCCAAAAGAGGTAAACACTGAAGCTTTCTTT. This sequence encodes CSPKEVNTEAFF.

This clonotype came up a few times. The chain links TRBV5-4 to TRBJ2-5, with 8 bases aligning to TRBD1. V shed 5 bases and J 5 bases; nucleotides not matched to a gene: 14. Germline CDR1 SGHNT, CDR2 YYREEE (reference sequence). The CDR3 is 16 amino acids. The CDR3 spells CASSPTTGEAFETQYF. Written as DNA, the CDR3 is TGTGCCAGCAGTCCGACGACAGGGGAGGCGTTCGAGACCCAGTACTTC.

The chain carries TRBV20-1 and TRBJ1-6, with 8 bases aligning to TRBD1. This CDR3 contains 14 residues. Losses at the gene ends were 2 bases for V and 10 bases for J; bases not matched to a gene: 7. Germline assignment: CDR1 DFQATT and CDR2 SNEGSKA (reference sequence). CDR3 in amino acids: CSARRTGFLSPLHF. CDR3 sequence (DNA): TGCAGTGCTAGAAGGACAGGGTTTTTATCACCCCTCCACTTT.

The V call is TRBV29-1, the J call TRBJ1-1; D perhaps matches TRBD1 (5 bases). Trimming stripped 5 bases from V and 1 base from J, with 11 bases between. The CDR3 is 13 amino acids. Germline V CDR1 and CDR2: SQVTM, ANQGSEA. This chain's CDR3 is CSVRPGPNTEAFF. The CDR3 coding sequence is TGCAGCGTTCGACCGGGGCCGAACACTGAAGCTTTCTTT.

This clonotype showed up just a few times. This rearrangement joins TRBV7-2 to TRBJ2-1; 8 bases agree with TRBD1. The germline CDR1 and CDR2 sequences are SGHTA and FQGNSA. CDR3 size: 17 residues. V was pared by 4 bases and J by 3 bases, with 11 bases of the junction left unmatched. DNA of the CDR3: TGTGCCAGCAGCTCCGTTCGGGCGGGACAGGACTACAATGAGCAGTTCTTC. Its protein product is CASSSVRAGQDYNEQFF.

The V and J genes are TRBV21-1 and TRBJ2-3; the table assigns TRBD2, which was not confirmed against the DNA. TRBV21-1 is termed a pseudogene. CDR3 size: 20 residues. CDR3 residues: CASSKALRQDSNNLTDTQYF. The CDR3 nucleotides are TGTGCCAGCAGCAAAGCGCTCCGGCAGGACTCGAATAATTTGACAGATACGCAGTATTTT.

The chain joins TRBV2 to TRBJ2-7, with TRBD2 matching 14 bases. Germline assignment: CDR1 SNHLY and CDR2 FYNNEI. This CDR3 has 22 residues. V shed 5 bases, J shed 3 bases, and the junction held 24 bases outside the gene matches. CDR3 sequence (DNA): TGTGCCAGCAGTCAAACGTTCTCGGGACTAGCGGGAGCGGGTCGGAAGGTCTACGAGCAGTACTTC. Amino acid sequence: CASSQTFSGLAGAGRKVYEQYF.

The chain carries TRBV12-3 or TRBV12-4 and TRBJ2-3; D possibly corresponds to TRBD2 (5 bases). V was shortened by 7 bases and J by 2 bases, with 13 bases between the two germline ends. The CDR3 is 14 residues long. This chain's CDR3 is CASMITRFTDTQYF. CDR3 coding DNA: TGTGCCAGCATGATAACTAGGTTCACAGATACGCAGTATTTT.

The CDR3 region is CASSDRGPYEQYF. The DNA of the CDR3 is TGTGCCAGCTCAGACAGGGGTCCCTACGAGCAGTACTTC. The chain joins TRBV18 to TRBJ2-7; 8 bases map to TRBD1. The CDR3 spans 13 residues. V lost 5 bases to trimming and J lost 2 bases; unmatched junction nucleotides: 2. Germline V gives CDR1 KGHSH, CDR2 LQKENI.

The chain recombines TRBV6-5 with TRBJ1-1, with D uncertain. CDR3 size: 15 residues. With 5 bases removed from V and 5 bases from J, the gap between germline ends came to 18 bases. In germline, CDR1 is MNHEY, CDR2 SVGAGI. In DNA form, the CDR3 reads TGTGCCAGCAGTCCCTCGAGGGTGAGAGGGACTGAAGCTTTCTTT. Translated: CASSPSRVRGTEAFF.

The V and J genes are TRBV12-3 or TRBV12-4 and TRBJ2-1; TRBD1 agrees at 10 bases. With 6 bases clipped from V and 2 bases from J, the junction kept 7 bases outside the gene matches. The CDR3 covers 16 residues. CDR3 bases: TGTGCCAGCAGAGCCTTGGGACAGGGGCCCTACAATGAGCAGTTCTTC. As protein: CASRALGQGPYNEQFF.

The table lists this clonotype with many counts. V gene TRBV19 combines with J gene TRBJ2-2; TRBD2 might be the D (6 bases). The CDR3 has 16 residues. V gave up 3 bases and J gave up 0 bases, with 11 bases separating them. Per the germline V gene, CDR1 is LNHDA and CDR2 is SQIVND (reference sequence). Here the CDR3 DNA reads TGTGCCAGTAGTATGGGGGGAGCAGCGAACACCGGGGAGCTGTTTTTT. Its translation is CASSMGGAANTGELFF.

This clonotype was detected a few times. The J gene is TRBJ2-1, the V gene TRBV20-1, with D uncertain. Deletions cut 4 bases from V and 5 bases from J, with 12 bases between. The CDR3 loop spans 13 amino acids. From germline, CDR1 is DFQATT and CDR2 SNEGSKA (reference sequence). CDR3 amino acids: CSATSYRNNEQFF. CDR3 nucleotides: TGCAGTGCTACCTCATACAGAAACAATGAGCAGTTCTTC.

The table lists this clonotype with a few counts. The chain recombines TRBV5-4 with TRBJ2-3; 7 bases map to TRBD2. The CDR3 has 16 residues. V shed 0 bases, J shed 2 bases, and the junction held 6 bases outside the gene matches. The germline V gene has CDR1 SGHNT and CDR2 YYREEE (reference sequence). CDR3 sequence reads: CASSLATSADTDTQYF. In nucleotides, the CDR3 is TGTGCCAGCAGCTTGGCCACTAGCGCGGACACAGATACGCAGTATTTT.

This clonotype was counted between two and nine times. This chain joins TRBV30 and TRBJ1-5, with D maybe TRBD1 (6 bases). The V end was cut by 2 bases, the J end by 7 bases, with 9 bases between. CDR1 GTSNPN and CDR2 SVGIG come from the germline V gene (reference sequence). CDR3 size: 12 residues. The chain's CDR3 is CAWSRGGQPQHF. CDR3 DNA: TGTGCCTGGAGTCGCGGGGGCCAGCCCCAGCATTTT.

The genes are TRBV9 and TRBJ2-1; D is perhaps TRBD1 or TRBD2 (5 bases each). V was cut by 0 bases and J by 5 bases, with 12 bases left in between. The germline CDR1 and CDR2 sequences are SGDLS and YYNGEE. The CDR3 extends over 15 amino acids. In DNA, the CDR3 is TGTGCCAGCAGCGTAGTAGCAGGGACCAACAATGAGCAGTTCTTC. Translating it yields CASSVVAGTNNEQFF.

The chain is built from TRBV6-1 and TRBJ1-4; D may be TRBD1 (5 bases). In germline, CDR1 is MNHNS, CDR2 SASEGT. This CDR3 spans 14 amino acids. V lost 5 bases and J 14 bases, leaving 21 bases between the germline ends. The CDR3 nucleotides read TGTGCCAGCAGTCCACGCGGGGGGGGAATGGATCTGTTTTTT. As protein: CASSPRGGGMDLFF.

The CDR3 coding sequence is TGTGCCAGCAGCCAGACCGGGACTAGCGCATCCTACGAGCAGTACTTC. This codes for CASSQTGTSASYEQYF. The chain couples TRBV14 to TRBJ2-7; TRBD2 matches at 10 bases. The CDR3 covers 16 residues. The V segment lost 3 bases and the J segment 1 base; nucleotides outside the gene matches: 6. CDR1 and CDR2 (germline): SGHDN, FVKESK.

This clonotype turned up a few times. V and J are TRBV20-1 and TRBJ2-7; a possible D gene is TRBD2 (5 bases). The CDR3 loop spans 14 amino acids. V was trimmed by 0 bases and J by 0 bases, leaving 9 bases between them. CDR1 and CDR2 (germline): DFQATT, SNEGSKA (reference sequence). CDR3 DNA sequence: TGCAGTGCTAGAGAAGGACTCTACTCCTACGAGCAGTACTTC. It encodes CSAREGLYSYEQYF.

The chain carries TRBV11-2 and TRBJ2-7; D not certain. The CDR3 has 16 amino acids. V dropped 0 bases and J dropped 2 bases, with 14 bases sitting between them. The germline CDR1 and CDR2 sequences are SGHAT and FQNNGV. The CDR3 DNA reads TGTGCCAGCAGCTTAGAACGTGTGGTGGCAGCCTACGAGCAGTACGTC. Encoded protein: CASSLERVVAAYEQYV.

The genes are TRBV7-9 and TRBJ2-5; perhaps TRBD1 as D (5 bases). Trimming removed 7 bases at V and 2 bases at J, with 17 bases between. The CDR3 is made up of 15 amino acids. Germline CDR1 and CDR2: SEHNR and FQNEAQ (reference sequence). This chain's CDR3 is CASNHQGRGQETQYF. The CDR3 DNA follows: TGTGCCAGCAACCATCAGGGTCGCGGACAAGAGACCCAGTACTTC. Complete variable domain (other parts from reference TRBV7-9 and TRBJ2-5): DTGVSQNPRHKITKRGQNVTFRCDPISEHNRLYWYRQTLGQGPEFLTYFQNEAQLEKSRLLSDRFSAERPKGSFSTLEIQRTEQGDSAMYLCASNHQGRGQETQYFGPGTRLLVL.

This clonotype was picked up a small number of times. The chain has TRBV15 and TRBJ2-2; D unclear. The CDR3 has 14 amino acids. V lost 0 bases to trimming and J lost 4 bases, with 6 bases between them. Germline-derived CDR1 and CDR2 are LNHNV and YYDKDF (reference sequence). CDR3 in amino acids: CATSRDKSTGELFF. For the CDR3, the DNA is TGTGCCACCAGCAGAGATAAGTCCACCGGGGAGCTGTTTTTT.

This clonotype was detected a few times. V and J are TRBV30 and TRBJ2-6, with D perhaps TRBD2 (5 bases). Germline-derived CDR1 and CDR2 are GTSNPN and SVGIG (reference sequence). V lost 0 bases and J 1 base, leaving 16 bases between the germline ends. CDR3 size: 18 residues. For the CDR3, the DNA is TGTGCCTGGAGTGTACTCTGGACTCTACGGTCTGGGGCCAACGTCCTGACTTTC. Protein: CAWSVLWTLRSGANVLTF.

A few counts support this clonotype. The chain is built from TRBV29-1 and TRBJ2-7, with TRBD2 identical over 8 bases. Germline CDR1 and CDR2: SQVTM and ANQGSEA. The CDR3 consists of 15 residues. Losses at the gene ends were 4 bases for V and 5 bases for J; bases not matched to a gene: 13. This chain's CDR3 is CSVGTIAGYRHEQYV. The CDR3 DNA is TGCAGCGTTGGTACTATAGCGGGGTACCGCCACGAGCAGTACGTC.

This clonotype appeared a single time. This rearrangement joins TRBV7-2 to TRBJ2-3; TRBD1 agrees at 10 bases. Germline CDR1 is SGHTA and CDR2 is FQGNSA. This CDR3 is built from 15 residues. J was trimmed by 8 bases and V by 7 bases; bases with no gene match: 12. Here the CDR3 reads CASMLQGQGRGTQYF. The CDR3, as DNA: TGTGCCAGCATGCTTCAGGGACAGGGGCGGGGTACGCAGTATTTT.

The table lists this clonotype with a count of one. The CDR3, as DNA: TGTGCCAGCAGTTACTCGAACGAAGGGGAGCAGTACGTC. The encoded protein is CASSYSNEGEQYV. The gene calls are TRBV6-2 or TRBV6-3 and TRBJ2-7; no definite D call. Germline V gene data show CDR1 as MNHEY and CDR2 as SVGEGT. The V end was cut by 0 bases, the J end by 7 bases, with 10 bases between. The CDR3 covers 13 residues.

The chain joins TRBV7-2 to TRBJ2-6; tentatively, D is TRBD2 (6 bases). The V gene lost 3 bases and the J gene lost 2 bases, with 11 bases spanning the gap. CDR3 length equals 16 residues. Germline loops: CDR1 SGHTA, CDR2 FQGNSA. CDR3 DNA: TGTGCCAGCAGCTTGGCCCCGGGGGCTGGGGCCAACGTCCTGACTTTC. Translation gives CASSLAPGAGANVLTF.